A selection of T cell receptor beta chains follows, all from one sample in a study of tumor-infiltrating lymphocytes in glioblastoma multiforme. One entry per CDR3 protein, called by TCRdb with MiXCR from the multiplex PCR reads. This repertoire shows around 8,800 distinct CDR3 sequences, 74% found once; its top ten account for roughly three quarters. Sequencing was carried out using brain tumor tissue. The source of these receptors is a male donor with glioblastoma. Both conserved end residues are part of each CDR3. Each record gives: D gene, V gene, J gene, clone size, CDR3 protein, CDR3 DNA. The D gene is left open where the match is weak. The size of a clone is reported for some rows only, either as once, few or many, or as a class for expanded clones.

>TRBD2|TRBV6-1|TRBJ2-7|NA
CASSEVLLAGVYEQYF
TGTGCCAGCAGTGAAGTCTTGTTAGCGGGGGTCTACGAGCAGTACTTC
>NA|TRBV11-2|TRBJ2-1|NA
CVSSLDRGNARFF
TGTGTCAGCAGCTTAGATAGGGGAAATGCGCGGTTCTTC
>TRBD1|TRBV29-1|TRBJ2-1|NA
CSARGGQGLRQFF
TGCAGCGCCCGGGGGGGACAGGGGTTACGGCAGTTCTTC
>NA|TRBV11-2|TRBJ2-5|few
CASSFRPIELQETQYF
TGTGCCAGCAGCTTCCGCCCTATTGAGCTCCAAGAGACCCAGTACTTC
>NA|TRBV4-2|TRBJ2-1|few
CASSRELSSEIEQFF
TGTGCCAGCAGCCGAGAACTTTCTAGCGAGATTGAGCAGTTCTTC
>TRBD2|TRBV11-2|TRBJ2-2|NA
CASNRLAGTGELFF
TGTGCCAGCAACCGACTAGCGGGCACCGGGGAGCTGTTTTTT
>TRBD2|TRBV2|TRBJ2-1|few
CASSRLANSCNEQFF
TGTGCCAGCAGTAGACTAGCGAATTCCTGCAATGAGCAGTTCTTC
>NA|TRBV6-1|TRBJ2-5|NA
CASSGLGETQYF
TGTGCCAGCAGTGGACTAGGGGAGACCCAGTACTTC
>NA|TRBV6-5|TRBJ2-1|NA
CAGSHSGNEQLF
TGTGCCGGCAGCCACTCAGGGAATGAGCAGCTCTTC
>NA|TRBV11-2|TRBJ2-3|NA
CASSLDGAPDTQYF
TGTGCCAGCAGCTTAGATGGGGCACCGGATACGCAGTATTTT
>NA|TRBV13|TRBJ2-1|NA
CASSSRAGHNEQFF
TGTGCCAGCAGCTCCCGGGCGGGACACAATGAGCAGTTCTTC
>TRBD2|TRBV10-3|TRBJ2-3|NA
CAISSGTNGRGDADTQYF
TGTGCCATCAGTTCTGGGACTAACGGGAGGGGAGATGCAGATACGCAGTATTTT
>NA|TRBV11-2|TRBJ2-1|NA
CDSNLDRGNEQSF
TGTGACAGCAACCTAGATAGGGGGAATGAGCAGTCCTTC
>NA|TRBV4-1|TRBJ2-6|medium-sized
CASSLDSGANVLTF
TGCGCCAGCAGCCTCGACTCTGGGGCCAACGTCCTGACTTTC
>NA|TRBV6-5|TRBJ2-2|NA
CASSYALTGELFF
TGTGCCAGCAGTTACGCCCTCACAGGGGAGCTGTTTTTT
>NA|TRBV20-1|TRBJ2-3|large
CSALTDISTDTQYF
TGCAGTGCTCTTACCGACATAAGCACAGATACGCAGTATTTT
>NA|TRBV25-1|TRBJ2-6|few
CASSEYRTDRSGANVLTF
TGTGCCAGCAGTGAGTATAGGACAGATCGCTCTGGGGCCAACGTCCTGACTTTC
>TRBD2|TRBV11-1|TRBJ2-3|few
CASLTSGPTDTQYF
TGTGCCAGCTTGACTAGCGGTCCCACAGATACGCAGTATTTT
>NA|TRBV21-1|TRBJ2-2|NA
CASKPNAGELFF
TGTGCCAGCAAACCGAACGCCGGGGAGCTGTTTTTT
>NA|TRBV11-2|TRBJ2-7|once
CASSFPNLALYEQYF
TGTGCCAGCAGCTTCCCTAACCTAGCACTATATGAGCAGTACTTC
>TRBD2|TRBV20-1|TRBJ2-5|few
CSAHWGGTQYF
TGCAGTGCGCACTGGGGGGGGACCCAGTACTTC
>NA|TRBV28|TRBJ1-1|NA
CASTGAIGVTEAFF
TGTGCCAGCACTGGGGCCATTGGGGTCACTGAAGCTTTCTTT
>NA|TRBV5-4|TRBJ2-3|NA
CASSFPTGRTDTQYF
TGTGCCAGCAGCTTCCCGACAGGGAGGACAGATACGCAGTATTTT
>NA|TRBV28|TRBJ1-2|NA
CASSSRQVYGYTF
TGTGCCAGCAGCTCAAGGCAGGTCTATGGCTACACCTTC
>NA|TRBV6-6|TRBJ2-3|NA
CASRREGTDTQYF
TGTGCCAGCAGGAGGGAGGGCACAGATACGCAGTATTTT